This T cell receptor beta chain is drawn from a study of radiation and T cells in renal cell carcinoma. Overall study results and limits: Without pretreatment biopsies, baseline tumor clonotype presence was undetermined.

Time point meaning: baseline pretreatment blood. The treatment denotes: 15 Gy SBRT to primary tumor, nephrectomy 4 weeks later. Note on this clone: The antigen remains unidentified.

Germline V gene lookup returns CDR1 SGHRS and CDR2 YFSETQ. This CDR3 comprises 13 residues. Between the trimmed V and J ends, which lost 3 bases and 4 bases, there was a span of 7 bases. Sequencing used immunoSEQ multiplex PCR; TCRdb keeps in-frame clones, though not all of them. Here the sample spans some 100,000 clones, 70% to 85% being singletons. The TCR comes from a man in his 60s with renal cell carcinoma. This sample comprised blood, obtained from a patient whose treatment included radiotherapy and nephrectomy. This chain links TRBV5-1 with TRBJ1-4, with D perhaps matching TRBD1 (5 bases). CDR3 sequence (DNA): TGCGCCAGCAGCTGGGACGGTAATGAAAAACTGTTTTTT. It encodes CASSWDGNEKLFF.